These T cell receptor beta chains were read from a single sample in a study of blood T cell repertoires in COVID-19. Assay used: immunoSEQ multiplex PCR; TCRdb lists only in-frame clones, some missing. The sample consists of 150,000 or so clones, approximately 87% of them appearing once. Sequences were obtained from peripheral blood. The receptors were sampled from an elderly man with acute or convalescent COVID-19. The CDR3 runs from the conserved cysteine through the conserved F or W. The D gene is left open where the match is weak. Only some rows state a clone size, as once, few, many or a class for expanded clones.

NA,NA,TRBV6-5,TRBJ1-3,TGTGCCAGCAAATCACTCTCTGGAAACACCATATATTTT,CASKSLSGNTIYF
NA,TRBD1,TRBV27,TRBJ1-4,TGTGCCAGCAGTCCGACGCCGGACAGGCGAAATGAAAAACTGTTTTTT,CASSPTPDRRNEKLFF
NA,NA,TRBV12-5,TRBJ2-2,TGTGCTAGTGGTTTGTTTACAAAGGGGGGGGACACCGGGGAGCTGTTTTTT,CASGLFTKGGDTGELFF
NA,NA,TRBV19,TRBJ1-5,TGTGCCAGTAGGCTTTCTTTGGGGCGACACAATCAGCCCCAGCATTTT,CASRLSLGRHNQPQHF
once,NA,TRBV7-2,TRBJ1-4,TGTGCCAGCAGTCGTGGGGGGGTTGAAAAACTGTTTTTT,CASSRGGVEKLFF
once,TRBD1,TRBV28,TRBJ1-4,TGTGCCAGCAGTTCTCCTTACGCTCGACAGGGCCGGGGTGAAAAACTGTTTTTT,CASSSPYARQGRGEKLFF
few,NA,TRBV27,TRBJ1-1,TGTGCCAGCAGACCACCCGGGGTTAGCACTGAAGCTTTCTTT,CASRPPGVSTEAFF
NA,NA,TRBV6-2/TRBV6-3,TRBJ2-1,TGTGCCAGCAGCCCTCGGAGGGGGCTAGGGGATTACAATGAGCAGTTCTTC,CASSPRRGLGDYNEQFF
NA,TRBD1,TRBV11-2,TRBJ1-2,TGTGCCAGCAGCTTAGAGGGACAGACCTATGGCTACACCTTC,CASSLEGQTYGYTF
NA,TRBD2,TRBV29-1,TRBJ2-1,TGCAGCGTTGCTCCGGGACTAGCGGCTACCTACAATGAGCAGTTCTTC,CSVAPGLAATYNEQFF
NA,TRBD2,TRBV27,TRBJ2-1,TGTGCCACCGGACCCCGAGGACTAGCGGGAGGGCCCTACAATGAGCAGTTCTTC,CATGPRGLAGGPYNEQFF
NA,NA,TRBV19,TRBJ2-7,TGTGCCAGCGCGACGGCAGGGGGGTACGAGCAGTACTTC,CASATAGGYEQYF
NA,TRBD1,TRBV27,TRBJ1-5,TGTGCCAGTAGAAGGACAGGGTCCAATCAGCCCCAGCATTTT,CASRRTGSNQPQHF
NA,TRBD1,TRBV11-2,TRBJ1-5,TGTGCCAGCAGCAAACGACAGGGGTATAGCAATCAGCCCCAGCATTTT,CASSKRQGYSNQPQHF
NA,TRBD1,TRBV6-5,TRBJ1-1,TGTGCCAGCAGGTCGGGGGACAGGGGGCGCGCTGAAGCTTTCTTT,CASRSGDRGRAEAFF
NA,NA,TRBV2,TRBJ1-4,TGTGCCAGCAATCCCTATGCAACTAATGAAAAACTGTTTTTT,CASNPYATNEKLFF